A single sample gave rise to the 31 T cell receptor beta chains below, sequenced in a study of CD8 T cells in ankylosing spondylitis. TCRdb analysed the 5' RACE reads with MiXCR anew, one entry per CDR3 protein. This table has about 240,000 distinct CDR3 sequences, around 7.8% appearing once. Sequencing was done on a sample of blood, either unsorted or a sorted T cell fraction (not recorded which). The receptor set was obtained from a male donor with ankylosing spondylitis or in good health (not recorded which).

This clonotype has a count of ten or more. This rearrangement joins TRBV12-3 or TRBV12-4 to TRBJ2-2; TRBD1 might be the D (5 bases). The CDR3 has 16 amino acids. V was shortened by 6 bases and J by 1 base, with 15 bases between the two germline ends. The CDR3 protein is CASSPDRPLNTGELFF. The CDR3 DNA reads TGTGCCAGCAGCCCCGACAGACCCTTGAACACCGGGGAGCTGTTTTTT.

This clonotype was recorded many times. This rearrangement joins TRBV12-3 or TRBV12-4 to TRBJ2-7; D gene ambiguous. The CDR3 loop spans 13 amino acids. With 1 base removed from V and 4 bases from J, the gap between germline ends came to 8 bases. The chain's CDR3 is CASSLGVGYEQYF. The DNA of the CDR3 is TGTGCCAGCAGTTTAGGGGTAGGTTACGAGCAGTACTTC.

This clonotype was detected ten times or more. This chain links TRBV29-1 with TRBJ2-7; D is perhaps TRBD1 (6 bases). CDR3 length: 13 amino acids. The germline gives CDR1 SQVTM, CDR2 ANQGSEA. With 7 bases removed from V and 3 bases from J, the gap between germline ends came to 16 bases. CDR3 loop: CSARGGYDYEQYF. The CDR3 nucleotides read TGCAGCGCCAGAGGGGGTTATGACTACGAGCAGTACTTC.

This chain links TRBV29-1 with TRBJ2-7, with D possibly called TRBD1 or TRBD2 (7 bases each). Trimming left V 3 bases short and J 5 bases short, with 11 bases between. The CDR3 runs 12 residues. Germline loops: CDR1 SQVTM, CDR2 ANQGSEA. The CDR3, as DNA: TGCAGCGTTGACAGGGGGGGTAACGAGCAGTACTTC. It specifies CSVDRGGNEQYF.

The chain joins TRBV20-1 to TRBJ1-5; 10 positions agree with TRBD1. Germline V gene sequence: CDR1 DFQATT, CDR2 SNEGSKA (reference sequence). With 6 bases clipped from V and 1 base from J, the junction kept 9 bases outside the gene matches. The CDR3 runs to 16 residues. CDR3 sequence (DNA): TGCAGTGCCCTGGAGGGGACAGGGGCCAGCAATCAGCCCCAGCATTTT. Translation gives CSALEGTGASNQPQHF.

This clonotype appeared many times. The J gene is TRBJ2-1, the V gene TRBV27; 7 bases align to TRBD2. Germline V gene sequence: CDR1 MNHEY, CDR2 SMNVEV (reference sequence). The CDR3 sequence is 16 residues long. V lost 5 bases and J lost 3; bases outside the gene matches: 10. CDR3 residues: CASSPLTSKGYNEQFF. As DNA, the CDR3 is TGTGCCAGCAGTCCCCTGACTAGCAAGGGCTACAATGAGCAGTTCTTC.

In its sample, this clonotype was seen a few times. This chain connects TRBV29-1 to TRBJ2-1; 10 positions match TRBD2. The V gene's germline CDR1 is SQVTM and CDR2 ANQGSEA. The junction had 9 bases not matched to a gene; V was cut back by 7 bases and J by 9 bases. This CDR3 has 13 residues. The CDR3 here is CSGSGGPSREQFF. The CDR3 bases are TGCAGCGGTAGCGGGGGGCCTTCGCGTGAGCAGTTCTTC.

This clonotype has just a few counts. DNA of the CDR3: TGTGCCAGCAGTTCGGGAGATTGGACTGAAGCTTTCTTT. As protein: CASSSGDWTEAFF. This rearrangement joins TRBV6-2 or TRBV6-3 to TRBJ1-1; the D is unclear. The germline V and J ends were trimmed by 4 bases and 5 bases, with 11 bases remaining between them. The CDR3 runs to 13 residues. CDR1 is MNHEY, CDR2 SVGEGT, per germline.

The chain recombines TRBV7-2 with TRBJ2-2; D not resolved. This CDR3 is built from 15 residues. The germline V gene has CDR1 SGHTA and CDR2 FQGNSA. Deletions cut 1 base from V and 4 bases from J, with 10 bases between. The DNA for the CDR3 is TGTGCCAGCAGCTTAGTGTCGAGTCGCACCGGGGAGCTGTTTTTT. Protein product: CASSLVSSRTGELFF.

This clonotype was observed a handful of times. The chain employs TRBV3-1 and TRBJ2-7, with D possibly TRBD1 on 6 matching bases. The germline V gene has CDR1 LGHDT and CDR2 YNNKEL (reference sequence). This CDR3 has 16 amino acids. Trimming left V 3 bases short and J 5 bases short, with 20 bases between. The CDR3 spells CASSHGPGAKGDEQYF. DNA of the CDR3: TGTGCCAGCAGCCACGGGCCAGGGGCAAAAGGGGACGAGCAGTACTTC.

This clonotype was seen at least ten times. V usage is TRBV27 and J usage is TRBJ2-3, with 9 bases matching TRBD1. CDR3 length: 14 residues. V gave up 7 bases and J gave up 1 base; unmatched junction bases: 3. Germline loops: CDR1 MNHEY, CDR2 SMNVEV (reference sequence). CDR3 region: CASKQGAGTDTQYF. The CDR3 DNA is TGTGCCAGCAAACAGGGGGCCGGCACAGATACGCAGTATTTT.

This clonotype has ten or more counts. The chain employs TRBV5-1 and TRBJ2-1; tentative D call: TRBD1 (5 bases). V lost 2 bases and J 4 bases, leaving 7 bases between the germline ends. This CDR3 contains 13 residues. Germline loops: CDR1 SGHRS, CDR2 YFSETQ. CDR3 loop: CASSFQGYNEQFF. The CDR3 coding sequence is TGCGCCAGCAGCTTCCAGGGATACAATGAGCAGTTCTTC.

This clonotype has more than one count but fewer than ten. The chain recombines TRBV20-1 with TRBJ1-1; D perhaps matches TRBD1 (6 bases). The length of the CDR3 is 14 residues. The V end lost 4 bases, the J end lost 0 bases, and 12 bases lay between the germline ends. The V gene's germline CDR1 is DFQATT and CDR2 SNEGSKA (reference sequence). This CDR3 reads CSAIEGTLNTEAFF. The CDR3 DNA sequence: TGCAGTGCTATTGAGGGGACACTGAACACTGAAGCTTTCTTT.

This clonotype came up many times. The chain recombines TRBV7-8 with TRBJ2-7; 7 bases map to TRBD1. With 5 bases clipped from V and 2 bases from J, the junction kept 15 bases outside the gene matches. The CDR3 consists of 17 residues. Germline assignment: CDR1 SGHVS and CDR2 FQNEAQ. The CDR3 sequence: CASSTDRDSLGAYEQYF. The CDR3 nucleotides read TGTGCCAGCAGCACCGACAGGGATTCGTTGGGAGCCTACGAGCAGTACTTC.

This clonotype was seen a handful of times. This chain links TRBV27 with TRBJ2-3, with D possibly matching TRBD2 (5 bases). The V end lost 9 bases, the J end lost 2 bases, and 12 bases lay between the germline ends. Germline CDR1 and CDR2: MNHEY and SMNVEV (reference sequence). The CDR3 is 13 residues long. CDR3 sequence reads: CASRDGVTDTQYF. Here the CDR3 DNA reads TGTGCCAGTCGCGACGGGGTCACAGATACGCAGTATTTT.

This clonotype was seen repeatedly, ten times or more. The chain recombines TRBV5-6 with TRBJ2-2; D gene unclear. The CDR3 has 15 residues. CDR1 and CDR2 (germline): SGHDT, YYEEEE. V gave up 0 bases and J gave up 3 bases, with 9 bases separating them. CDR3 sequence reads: CASSLGQTYTGELFF. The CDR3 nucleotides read TGTGCCAGCAGCTTGGGGCAGACATACACCGGGGAGCTGTTTTTT.

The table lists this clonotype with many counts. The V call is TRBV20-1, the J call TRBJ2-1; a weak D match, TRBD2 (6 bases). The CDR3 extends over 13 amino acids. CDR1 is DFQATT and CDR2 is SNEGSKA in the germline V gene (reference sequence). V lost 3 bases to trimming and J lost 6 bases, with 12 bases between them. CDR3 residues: CSASLTRINEQFF. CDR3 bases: TGCAGTGCTAGTTTGACTAGAATCAATGAGCAGTTCTTC.

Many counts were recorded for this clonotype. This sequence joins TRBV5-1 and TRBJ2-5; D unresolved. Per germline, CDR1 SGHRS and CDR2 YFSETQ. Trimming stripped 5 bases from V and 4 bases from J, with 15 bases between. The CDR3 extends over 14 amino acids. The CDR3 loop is CASRESPAIETQYF. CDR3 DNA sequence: TGCGCCAGCAGAGAAAGCCCGGCCATAGAGACCCAGTACTTC.

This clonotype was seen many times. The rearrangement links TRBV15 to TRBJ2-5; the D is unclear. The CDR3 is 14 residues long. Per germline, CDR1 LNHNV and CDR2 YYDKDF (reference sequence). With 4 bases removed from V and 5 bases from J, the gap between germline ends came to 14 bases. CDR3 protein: CATSKTLLSETQYF. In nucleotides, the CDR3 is TGTGCCACCAGCAAGACCTTACTCTCCGAGACCCAGTACTTC.

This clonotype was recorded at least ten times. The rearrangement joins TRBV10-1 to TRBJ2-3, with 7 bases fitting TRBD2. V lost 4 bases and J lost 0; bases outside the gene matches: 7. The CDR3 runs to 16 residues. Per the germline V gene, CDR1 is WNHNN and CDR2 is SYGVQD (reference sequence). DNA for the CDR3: TGCGCCAGCAGTGCTCCCGAGACTAGCAGCACAGATACGCAGTATTTT. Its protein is CASSAPETSSTDTQYF.

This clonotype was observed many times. The CDR3 nucleotides are TGTGCCAGCAGCGCCGGGACCCGGGGGGCCCTCCACTTT. It translates to CASSAGTRGALHF. The V call is TRBV9, the J call TRBJ1-6, with D possibly matching TRBD1 (5 bases). CDR1 and CDR2 (germline): SGDLS, YYNGEE. V was trimmed by 3 bases and J by 14 bases, leaving 15 bases between them. The CDR3 has 13 amino acids.

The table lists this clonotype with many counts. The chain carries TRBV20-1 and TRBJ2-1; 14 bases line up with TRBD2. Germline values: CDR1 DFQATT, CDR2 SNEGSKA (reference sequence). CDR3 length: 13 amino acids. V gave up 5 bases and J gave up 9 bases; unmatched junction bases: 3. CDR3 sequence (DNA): TGCAGTGCTCTGACTAGCGGGGGGGTTGAGCAGTTCTTC. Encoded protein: CSALTSGGVEQFF.

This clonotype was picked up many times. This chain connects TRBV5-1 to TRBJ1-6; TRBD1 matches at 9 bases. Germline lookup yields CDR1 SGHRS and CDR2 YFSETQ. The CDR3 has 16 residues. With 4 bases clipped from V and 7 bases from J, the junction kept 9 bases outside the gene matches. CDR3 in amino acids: CASSLATGGQNSPLHF. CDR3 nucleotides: TGCGCCAGCAGCCTTGCCACAGGGGGCCAGAATTCACCCCTCCACTTT.

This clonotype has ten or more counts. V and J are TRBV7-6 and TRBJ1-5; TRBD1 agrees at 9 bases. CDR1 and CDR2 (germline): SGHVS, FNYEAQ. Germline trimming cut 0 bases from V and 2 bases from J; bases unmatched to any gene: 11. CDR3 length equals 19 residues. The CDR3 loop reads CASSLALGQGYLGNQPQHF. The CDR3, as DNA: TGTGCCAGCAGCTTAGCGCTGGGACAGGGCTATCTAGGCAATCAGCCCCAGCATTTT.

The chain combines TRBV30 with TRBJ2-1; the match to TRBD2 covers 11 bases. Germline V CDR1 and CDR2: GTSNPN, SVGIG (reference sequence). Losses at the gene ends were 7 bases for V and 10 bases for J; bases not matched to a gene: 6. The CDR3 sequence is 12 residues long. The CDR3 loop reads CAFSGTSGEQFF. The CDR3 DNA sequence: TGTGCCTTCTCCGGGACTAGCGGCGAGCAGTTCTTC.

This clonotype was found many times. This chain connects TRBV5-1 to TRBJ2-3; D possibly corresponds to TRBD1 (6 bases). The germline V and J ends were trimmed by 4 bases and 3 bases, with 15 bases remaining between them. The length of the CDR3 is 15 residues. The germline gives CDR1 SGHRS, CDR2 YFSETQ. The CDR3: CASSPPTGKTDTQYF. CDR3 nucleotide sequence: TGCGCCAGCAGCCCCCCAACAGGGAAGACAGATACGCAGTATTTT.

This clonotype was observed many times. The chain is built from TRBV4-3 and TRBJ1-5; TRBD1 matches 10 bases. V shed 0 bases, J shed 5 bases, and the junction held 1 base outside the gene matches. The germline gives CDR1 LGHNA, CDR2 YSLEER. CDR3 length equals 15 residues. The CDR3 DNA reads TGCGCCAGCAGCCAAGAGACAGGGGGCTATCAGCCCCAGCATTTT. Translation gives CASSQETGGYQPQHF.

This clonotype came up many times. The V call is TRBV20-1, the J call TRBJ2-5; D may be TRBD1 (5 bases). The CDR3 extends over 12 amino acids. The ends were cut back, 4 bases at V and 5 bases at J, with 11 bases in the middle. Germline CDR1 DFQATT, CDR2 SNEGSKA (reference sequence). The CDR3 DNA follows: TGCAGTGCTACAGGACAAACGGAGACCCAGTACTTC. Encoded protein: CSATGQTETQYF.

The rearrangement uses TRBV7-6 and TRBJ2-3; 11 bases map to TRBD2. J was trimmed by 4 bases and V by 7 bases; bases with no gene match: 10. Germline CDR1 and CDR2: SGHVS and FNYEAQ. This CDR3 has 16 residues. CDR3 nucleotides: TGTGCCAGCACCGAAGCCATAGCGGGAGGGGCAGATACGCAGTATTTT. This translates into CASTEAIAGGADTQYF.

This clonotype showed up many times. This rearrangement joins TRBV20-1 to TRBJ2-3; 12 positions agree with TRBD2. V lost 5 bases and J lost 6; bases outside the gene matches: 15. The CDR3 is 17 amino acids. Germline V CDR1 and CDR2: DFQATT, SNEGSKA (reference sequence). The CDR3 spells CSARAGTSGWIRDTQYF. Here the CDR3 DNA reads TGCAGTGCTCGCGCCGGGACTAGCGGGTGGATAAGGGATACGCAGTATTTT.

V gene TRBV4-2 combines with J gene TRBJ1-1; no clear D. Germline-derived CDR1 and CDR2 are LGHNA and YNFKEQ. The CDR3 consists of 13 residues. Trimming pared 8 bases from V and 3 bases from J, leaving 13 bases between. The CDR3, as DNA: TGTGCCAGCGACTTTGGGCAGCACACTGAAGCTTTCTTT. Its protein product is CASDFGQHTEAFF.